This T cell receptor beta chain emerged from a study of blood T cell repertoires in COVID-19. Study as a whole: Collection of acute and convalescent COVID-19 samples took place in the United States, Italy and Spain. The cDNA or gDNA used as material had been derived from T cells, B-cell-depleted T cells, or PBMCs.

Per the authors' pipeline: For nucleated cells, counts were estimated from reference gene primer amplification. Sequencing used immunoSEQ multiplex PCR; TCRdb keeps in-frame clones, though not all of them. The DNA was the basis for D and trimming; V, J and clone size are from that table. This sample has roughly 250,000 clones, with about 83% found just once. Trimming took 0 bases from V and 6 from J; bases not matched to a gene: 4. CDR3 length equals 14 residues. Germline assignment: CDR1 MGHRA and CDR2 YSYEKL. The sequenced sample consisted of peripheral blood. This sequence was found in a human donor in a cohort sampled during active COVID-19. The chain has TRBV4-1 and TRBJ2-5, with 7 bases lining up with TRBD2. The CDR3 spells CASSQDGGRQTQYF. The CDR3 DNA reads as TGCGCCAGCAGCCAAGACGGCGGGAGACAGACCCAGTACTTC.